This is a list of T cell receptor beta chains from one sample in a study of blood T cell repertoires in COVID-19. Sequenced by immunoSEQ multiplex PCR; TCRdb stores in-frame clones only, minus some. Of more than 300,000 clones listed, more than 75% were seen once; the top ten hold roughly 6%. Material for sequencing was peripheral blood. These receptors were obtained from a woman aged 50 to 60 with COVID-19, enrolled during active disease. CDR3s include the opening cysteine and the closing phenylalanine or tryptophan. Fields, in order: clone size, J gene, V gene, D gene, CDR3 DNA, CDR3 protein. The D gene is left open where the match is weak. The listing skips clone size in some rows; elsewhere it reads once, few, many or a size class.

-,TRBJ2-6,TRBV9,TRBD1,TGTGCCAGCGCGAGAGGGACAGGGACTGGTGGGGCCAACGTCCTGACTTTC,CASARGTGTGGANVLTF
-,TRBJ1-3,TRBV30,TRBD1,TGTGCCTGGAGTCTGACAGGGGAGTGGAACACCATATATTTT,CAWSLTGEWNTIYF
few,TRBJ2-1,TRBV2,-,TGTGCCAGCAGGGGAGTAGCCTCCTACAATGAGCAGTTCTTC,CASRGVASYNEQFF
-,TRBJ2-7,TRBV4-3,TRBD2,TGCGCCAGCAGCCCAGCGGGAGGGGAGTACGAGCAGTACTTC,CASSPAGGEYEQYF
-,TRBJ2-2,TRBV7-3,TRBD2,TGTGCCAGCAGCTTCACTATAGCGGGAGTACCCGGGGAGCTGTTTTTT,CASSFTIAGVPGELFF
-,TRBJ2-7,TRBV5-1,-,TGCGCCAGCAGCAAACGGGACTCTTGGTACGAGCAGTACTTC,CASSKRDSWYEQYF
once,TRBJ1-2,TRBV29-1,-,TGCAGCGGCGACACCAGCTATGGCTACACCTTC,CSGDTSYGYTF
-,TRBJ1-2,TRBV10-3,TRBD1,TGTGCCATCAGTGTATCCGACAGGGTTGGCTACACCTTC,CAISVSDRVGYTF
-,TRBJ2-7,TRBV7-9,TRBD1,TGTGCCAGCAGCTTGGGGACAGGGGCCTCCGAGCAGTACTTC,CASSLGTGASEQYF
-,TRBJ2-2,TRBV3-1/TRBV3-2,-,TGTGCCAGCAGCCAAGAGGCGGGAACCAACACCGGGGAGCTGTTTTTT,CASSQEAGTNTGELFF
-,TRBJ2-1,TRBV4-1,-,TGCGCCAGCAGCCAAGACGCGACAGGATCCAACAATGAGCAGTTCTTC,CASSQDATGSNNEQFF
-,TRBJ2-1,TRBV4-2,-,TGTGCCAGCAGCCTCTCCGGGACTCTATATGAGCAGTTCTTC,CASSLSGTLYEQFF
-,TRBJ2-1,TRBV19,TRBD2,TGTGCCAGTAGTGCCTCCGGGACTAGAAATTACAATGAGCAGTTCTTC,CASSASGTRNYNEQFF
-,TRBJ1-2,TRBV7-8,-,TGTGCCAGCAGCTTAGCTGGTGTGGGTTTCGGCTACGACTCAAGGGGAGGGTATGGCTACACCTTC,CASSLAGVGFGYDSRGGYGYTF
-,TRBJ1-6,TRBV28,-,TGTGCCAGCACCCTCTCCAGAAGCTATAATTCACCCCTCCACTTT,CASTLSRSYNSPLHF
-,TRBJ2-3,TRBV2,TRBD2,TGTGCCAGCACGTTCGGGCGGGAGGTTCCAGATACGCAGTATTTT,CASTFGREVPDTQYF
-,TRBJ1-4,TRBV19,-,TGTGCCAGTAGTATCCTGAGATCAGGGGAACTGTTTTTT,CASSILRSGELFF
-,TRBJ2-1,TRBV5-1,TRBD2,TGCGCCAGCAGCTGGAGGACTAGCGGGAGTGAAAGGAATGAGCAGTTCTTC,CASSWRTSGSERNEQFF
-,TRBJ2-7,TRBV4-3,TRBD2,TGCGCCAGCAGCCAAGCGGCGGGAGTAGGATACGAGCAGTACTTC,CASSQAAGVGYEQYF
-,TRBJ2-1,TRBV7-9,-,TGTGCCAGCATCCCAAAATACGAGTTCTACAATGAGCAGTTCTTC,CASIPKYEFYNEQFF
-,TRBJ2-3,TRBV5-4,TRBD1,TGTGCCAGCAGCTTGTTGACAGGGAGCGGCACAGATACGCAGTATTTT,CASSLLTGSGTDTQYF
once,TRBJ2-7,TRBV20-1,-,TGCAGTGCCCCAGGGAACTACGAGCAGTACTTC,CSAPGNYEQYF